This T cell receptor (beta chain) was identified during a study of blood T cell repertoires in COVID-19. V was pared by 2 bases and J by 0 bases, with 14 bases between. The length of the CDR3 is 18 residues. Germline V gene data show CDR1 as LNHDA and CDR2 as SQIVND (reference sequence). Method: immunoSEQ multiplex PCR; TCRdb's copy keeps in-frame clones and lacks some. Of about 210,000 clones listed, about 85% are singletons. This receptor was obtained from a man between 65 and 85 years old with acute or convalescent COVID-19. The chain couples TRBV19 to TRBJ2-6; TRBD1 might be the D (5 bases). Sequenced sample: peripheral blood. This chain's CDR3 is CASSITAGFSSGANVLTF. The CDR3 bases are TGTGCCAGTAGTATAACGGCAGGGTTCAGCTCTGGGGCCAACGTCCTGACTTTC.